The present T cell receptor beta chain was sequenced within a study of neurological immune-mediated disorders. This clonotype was recorded at least ten times. This CDR3 is 17 amino acids long. J was trimmed by 1 base and V by 5 bases; bases with no gene match: 7. Germline values: CDR1 MNHNY, CDR2 SVGAGI (reference sequence). TCRdb itself ran the 5' RACE reads through MiXCR, one entry per CDR3 protein. The sample lists around 26,000 distinct CDR3 sequences; about 6.9% were seen once. The gene calls are TRBV6-6 and TRBJ2-2; TRBD2 aligns across 10 bases. The material sequenced was PBMCs. This TCR derives from a woman in her 50s in good health. CDR3 protein: CASSHHLAGVNTGELFF. CDR3 DNA sequence: TGTGCCAGCAGTCACCACCTAGCGGGGGTGAACACCGGGGAGCTGTTTTTT.